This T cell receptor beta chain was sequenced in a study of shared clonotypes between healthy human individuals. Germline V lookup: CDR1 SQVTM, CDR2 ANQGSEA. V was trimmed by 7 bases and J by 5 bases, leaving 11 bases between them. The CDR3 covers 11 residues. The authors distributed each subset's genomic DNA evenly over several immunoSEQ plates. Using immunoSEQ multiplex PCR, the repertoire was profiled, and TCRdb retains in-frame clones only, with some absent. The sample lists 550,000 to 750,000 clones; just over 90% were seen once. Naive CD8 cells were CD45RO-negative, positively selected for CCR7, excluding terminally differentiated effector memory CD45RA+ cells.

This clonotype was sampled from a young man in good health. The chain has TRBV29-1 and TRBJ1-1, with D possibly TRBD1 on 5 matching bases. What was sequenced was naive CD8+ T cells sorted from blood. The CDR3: CSGGFRTEAFF. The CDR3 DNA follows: TGCAGCGGGGGGTTTCGGACTGAAGCTTTCTTT.